Listed here are 29 T cell receptor beta chains from one sample, sequenced in a study of cytomegalovirus exposure and HLA in healthy donors. This PCR relied on a set of 60 Vbeta primers and 13 Jbeta primers. Assay used: immunoSEQ multiplex PCR; TCRdb lists only in-frame clones, some missing. In the table there are around 67,000 clones, roughly four fifths of which are singletons. Sequencing was performed on PBMCs. The receptors derive from a woman in her twenties or thirties in good health and CMV-seropositive.

The chain couples TRBV4-2 to TRBJ2-4; D may be TRBD2 (6 bases). Germline V lookup: CDR1 LGHNA, CDR2 YNFKEQ. V lost 0 bases to trimming and J lost 10 bases, with 16 bases between them. The CDR3 extends over 15 amino acids. CDR3 in DNA: TGTGCCAGCAGCCAAGATCTAAACGGAGGGATAATTCAGTACTTC. It yields the protein CASSQDLNGGIIQYF.

The V and J genes are TRBV7-6 and TRBJ2-5; D uncertain. CDR1 and CDR2 from the germline V gene are SGHVS and FNYEAQ. The V and J ends lost 5 bases and 5 bases respectively, with 9 bases between them. This CDR3 contains 12 residues. The CDR3 DNA sequence: TGTGCCAGCAGCCCCCCAGCGGAGACCCAGTACTTC. As protein: CASSPPAETQYF.

This clone was observed a few times. The chain recombines TRBV5-1 with TRBJ2-3; D unclear. V lost 3 bases and J lost 2, with 13 bases in between. The V gene's germline CDR1 is SGHRS and CDR2 YFSETQ. This CDR3 region has 15 residues. CDR3 residues: CASSYTSRNTDTQYF. Written as DNA, the CDR3 is TGCGCCAGCAGCTACACGTCCAGGAACACAGATACGCAGTATTTT. Based on the CDR3 plus reference TRBV5-1 and TRBJ2-3, the full variable domain is KAGVTQTPRYLIKTRGQQVTLSCSPISGHRSVSWYQQTPGQGLQFLFEYFSETQRNKGNFPGRFSGRQFSNSRSEMNVSTLELGDSALYLCASSYTSRNTDTQYFGPGTRLTVL.

Only a few counts were recorded for this clone. The J gene is TRBJ2-1, the V gene TRBV11-3; TRBD1 is a possible D gene (5 bases). V was clipped by 2 bases and J by 5 bases, with 7 bases between them. CDR3 length equals 13 residues. Germline V lookup: CDR1 SGHNT, CDR2 YENEEA. The CDR3 here is CASSLQQDNEQFF. The CDR3 bases are TGTGCCAGCAGCTTACAACAGGACAATGAGCAGTTCTTC. Full variable domain (outside the CDR3, taken from reference TRBV11-3 and TRBJ2-1): EAGVVQSPRYKIIEKKQPVAFWCNPISGHNTLYWYLQNLGQGPELLIRYENEEAVDDSQLPKDRFSAERLKGVDSTLKIQPAELGDSAVYLCASSLQQDNEQFFGPGTRLTVL.

This clone was recorded once. J is TRBJ2-7 and V is TRBV11-2; a weak D match, TRBD1 (5 bases). V lost 6 bases to trimming and J lost 3 bases, with 15 bases between them. The length of the CDR3 is 14 residues. Germline V gene lookup returns CDR1 SGHAT and CDR2 FQNNGV. CDR3 residues: CASSYRQSGYEQYF. The CDR3 DNA reads TGTGCCAGCAGTTACCGACAGTCCGGCTACGAGCAGTACTTC.

CDR3 sequence: CASSPGGLIGETQYF. CDR3 nucleotides: TGTGCCAGCAGCCCAGGGGGCTTGATTGGGGAGACCCAGTACTTC. The chain joins TRBV6-5 to TRBJ2-5; 8 bases are a match to TRBD1. CDR1 and CDR2 (germline): MNHEY, SVGAGI. Germline trimming cut 6 bases from V and 5 bases from J; bases unmatched to any gene: 11. The CDR3 is 15 residues long.

About this clone itself: One end of the junction varies from germline; a read error may be responsible. The chain links TRBV7-9 to TRBJ2-3, with TRBD2 as a possible D gene (6 bases). CDR1 and CDR2 (germline): SEHNR, FQNEAQ (reference sequence). This CDR3 is 16 amino acids long. In DNA form, the CDR3 reads TGTTCCAGCAGCCCCCGGGGTAGCGGACACACAGATACGCAGTATTTT. Its translation is CSSSPRGSGHTDTQYF.

On this clone itself: The same CDR3 arises from other DNA sequences in this sample as well. The chain employs TRBV4-3 and TRBJ1-5; 7 bases agree with TRBD1. This CDR3 spans 16 amino acids. The germline V gene encodes CDR1 LGHNA and CDR2 YSLEER. Trimming removed 0 bases from V and 5 bases from J; junction bases left unmatched: 7. CDR3 nucleotides: TGCGCCAGCAGCCAAGATTCGGGGGACAGACATCAGCCCCAGCATTTT. As protein: CASSQDSGDRHQPQHF.

The chain joins TRBV28 to TRBJ1-5; no firm D call. Germline CDR1 MDHEN, CDR2 SYDVKM. This CDR3 comprises 17 residues. Trimming removed 6 bases at V and 2 bases at J, with 20 bases between. The CDR3 reads CASRFTPGSGRNQPQHF. The DNA of the CDR3 is TGTGCCAGCAGATTTACTCCGGGGTCTGGGCGCAATCAGCCCCAGCATTTT.

The chain uses TRBV19 and TRBJ1-4; no reliable D call. The CDR3 loop spans 13 amino acids. Germline CDR1 and CDR2: LNHDA and SQIVND (reference sequence). Trimming left V 3 bases short and J 0 bases short, with 2 bases between. The DNA for the CDR3 is TGTGCCAGTAGTATTACAACTAATGAAAAACTGTTTTTT. It translates to CASSITTNEKLFF.

The genes are TRBV29-1 and TRBJ2-7; 11 nucleotides agree with TRBD2. V lost 7 bases to trimming and J lost 0 bases; unmatched junction nucleotides: 8. This CDR3 is 15 amino acids long. Germline V CDR1 and CDR2: SQVTM, ANQGSEA. As DNA, the CDR3 is TGCAGCGCATTACGACTAGCGGGAATCTCCTACGAGCAGTACTTC. It encodes CSALRLAGISYEQYF.

This clone was recorded only once. This sequence joins TRBV19 and TRBJ2-6; D possibly corresponds to TRBD1 (6 bases). Trimming removed 3 bases at V and 0 bases at J, with 12 bases between. The germline V gene has CDR1 LNHDA and CDR2 SQIVND (reference sequence). The CDR3 extends over 17 amino acids. CDR3 bases: TGTGCCAGTAGTATTTACAGGGAGCCCTCTGGGGCCAACGTCCTGACTTTC. Protein sequence: CASSIYREPSGANVLTF.

The J gene is TRBJ2-3, the V gene TRBV29-1; 8 bases agree with TRBD2. The CDR3 spans 16 residues. V gave up 0 bases and J gave up 2 bases; unmatched junction bases: 7. Per the germline V gene, CDR1 is SQVTM and CDR2 is ANQGSEA. CDR3 bases: TGCAGCGTTGAAGATATACCGGGAGGGACCACAGATACGCAGTATTTT. As protein: CSVEDIPGGTTDTQYF.

This chain connects TRBV7-2 to TRBJ2-7; weak D call: TRBD2 (5 bases). The CDR3 spans 15 residues. Germline V gene lookup returns CDR1 SGHTA and CDR2 FQGNSA. V gave up 3 bases and J gave up 0 bases, with 12 bases separating them. The CDR3 here is CASSFSAGSSYEQYF. CDR3 in DNA: TGTGCCAGCAGCTTCTCTGCGGGTAGCTCCTACGAGCAGTACTTC.

The CDR3 DNA reads as TGTGCCAGCAGTAGCCGGGAGACCACAGATACGCAGTATTTT. Protein: CASSSRETTDTQYF. The chain couples TRBV27 to TRBJ2-3; D is perhaps TRBD2 (6 bases). Trimming took 5 bases from V and 2 from J, leaving 11 bases between them. Germline V gives CDR1 MNHEY, CDR2 SMNVEV (reference sequence). The CDR3 contains 14 residues.

The sample holds one count of this clone. This chain connects TRBV6-1 to TRBJ2-7; 11 nucleotides align to TRBD1. The CDR3 is 14 amino acids. Per germline, CDR1 MNHNS and CDR2 SASEGT. Trimming removed 6 bases from V and 6 bases from J; junction bases left unmatched: 7. Here the CDR3 reads CASRDGQGAREQYF. The CDR3, as DNA: TGTGCCAGCAGAGACGGACAGGGGGCTCGCGAGCAGTACTTC.

CDR3 sequence (DNA): TGTGCCAGCTCACCACCCCTGACAGGGCTAGACGGAGATACGCAGTATTTT. Its translation: CASSPPLTGLDGDTQYF. V usage is TRBV18 and J usage is TRBJ2-3; 7 nucleotides align to TRBD1. The V segment lost 0 bases and the J segment 5 bases; nucleotides outside the gene matches: 11. Germline V gene lookup returns CDR1 KGHSH and CDR2 LQKENI. CDR3 size: 17 residues.

CDR3 nucleotide sequence: TGCGCCAGCAGTCAGCCAGGGGTGAACTATGGCTACACCTTC. Protein: CASSQPGVNYGYTF. This chain links TRBV23-1 with TRBJ1-2, with D perhaps matching TRBD1 (6 bases). TRBV23-1 is identified as an open reading frame with a role that is uncertain. The CDR3 has 14 amino acids. V lost 3 bases and J lost 2, with 10 bases in between.

The J gene is TRBJ2-7, the V gene TRBV5-8, with 12 bases aligning to TRBD1. V shed 0 bases, J shed 7 bases, and the junction held 5 bases outside the gene matches. There are 15 residues in the CDR3. In germline, CDR1 is SGHTS, CDR2 YDEGEE. CDR3 loop: CASSLGGQGASEQYF. CDR3 nucleotide sequence: TGTGCCAGCAGCTTGGGGGGACAGGGGGCGAGTGAGCAGTACTTC.

This clone is classed as medium-sized (0.01 to 0.1%). The chain links TRBV6-5 to TRBJ2-1; TRBD2 aligns across 11 bases. Trimming took 5 bases from V and 5 from J; bases not matched to a gene: 5. Germline assignment: CDR1 MNHEY and CDR2 SVGAGI. The CDR3 contains 15 residues. The CDR3 reads CASSLTSGANNEQFF. CDR3 nucleotide sequence: TGTGCCAGCAGTCTGACTAGCGGGGCAAACAATGAGCAGTTCTTC.

This clone was counted between two and nine times. The chain is built from TRBV29-1 and TRBJ2-6; weak D call: TRBD1 (7 bases). Deletions cut 6 bases from V and 1 base from J, with 16 bases between. Germline CDR1 is SQVTM and CDR2 is ANQGSEA. The CDR3 sequence is 16 residues long. CDR3 sequence: CSVARRGRSGANVLTF. Written as DNA, the CDR3 is TGCAGCGTCGCGCGGAGGGGGCGATCTGGGGCCAACGTCCTGACTTTC.

This clone has a handful of counts. The CDR3 sequence: CASSLEHRRADYEQYF. The CDR3 coding sequence is TGTGCCAGCAGCTTAGAACATAGGAGGGCCGATTACGAGCAGTACTTC. V gene TRBV7-2 combines with J gene TRBJ2-7, with D maybe TRBD2 (6 bases). Per the germline V gene, CDR1 is SGHTA and CDR2 is FQGNSA. The CDR3 is made up of 16 amino acids. V was clipped by 1 base and J by 4 bases, with 17 bases between them.

This chain links TRBV29-1 with TRBJ2-2, with a possible D match to TRBD1 (5 bases). The germline V and J ends were trimmed by 6 bases and 3 bases, with 17 bases remaining between them. Germline lookup yields CDR1 SQVTM and CDR2 ANQGSEA. The CDR3 extends over 15 amino acids. The DNA of the CDR3 is TGCAGCGTCCCCAACAGGTTAGGGGACACCGGGGAGCTGTTTTTT. It specifies CSVPNRLGDTGELFF.

The V and J genes are TRBV28 and TRBJ1-4; TRBD1 is a possible D gene (5 bases). The CDR3 consists of 15 residues. The V gene lost 10 bases and the J gene lost 0 bases, with 15 bases spanning the gap. Germline V gene lookup returns CDR1 MDHEN and CDR2 SYDVKM. For the CDR3, the DNA is TGTGCCACCCTCAGAAGGGGTGCAACTAATGAAAAACTGTTTTTT. Encoded protein: CATLRRGATNEKLFF.

The rearrangement uses TRBV10-2 and TRBJ1-3, with D possibly TRBD1 on 6 matching bases. V lost 8 bases and J lost 0, with 8 bases in between. The CDR3 length is 13 residues. Germline V lookup: CDR1 WSHSY, CDR2 SAAADI. CDR3: CASGGLSGNTIYF. As DNA, the CDR3 is TGCGCCAGCGGGGGCCTCTCTGGAAACACCATATATTTT.

To note about this clone: Relative to the germline gene, one junction end is altered; a read error may explain this. Additional DNA sequences in this sample encode the identical CDR3. The V call is TRBV5-1, the J call TRBJ2-1, with D perhaps TRBD2 (5 bases). Looked up from germline, CDR1 is SGHRS and CDR2 is YFSETQ. There are 15 residues in the CDR3. In nucleotides, the CDR3 is TGCGCCATCAGCAACCGGAAAGCGGCATACAATGAGCAGTTCTTC. It specifies CAISNRKAAYNEQFF.

CDR3 residues: CATSRGQKNQPQHF. The CDR3 DNA sequence: TGTGCCACCAGCAGAGGTCAGAAGAATCAGCCCCAGCATTTT. V gene TRBV15 combines with J gene TRBJ1-5; D gene ambiguous. CDR1 is LNHNV, CDR2 YYDKDF, per germline (reference sequence). Between the trimmed V and J ends, which lost 1 base and 4 bases, there was a span of 8 bases. The CDR3 is made up of 14 amino acids.

This sequence joins TRBV25-1 and TRBJ2-3, with D maybe TRBD2 (6 bases). This CDR3 region has 13 residues. Germline assignment: CDR1 MGHDK and CDR2 SYGVNS. Trimming removed 5 bases at V and 4 bases at J, with 10 bases between. As DNA, the CDR3 is TGTGCCAGCAGTAGCCCTAGCGCAGATACGCAGTATTTT. Encoded protein: CASSSPSADTQYF.

The J gene is TRBJ1-3, the V gene TRBV5-4; 9 nucleotides match TRBD1. The J segment lost 6 bases and the V segment lost 6 bases, leaving 7 bases of the junction unmatched. Germline V gene sequence: CDR1 SGHNT, CDR2 YYREEE (reference sequence). The CDR3 totals 14 residues. The CDR3 DNA is TGTGCCAGCATCGACAGGGGGTCGGAAAACACCATATATTTT. This codes for CASIDRGSENTIYF.